Described below is a single TCR beta chain sequence and its context. Its antigen is undetermined. Unmatched junction bases numbered 5, after V lost 2 bases and J lost 0 bases. This CDR3 comprises 15 residues. Germline CDR1 reads SGHRS; CDR2 reads YFSETQ. The total RNA that was extracted per sample amounted to at least 5.5 micrograms. The source of the sample is a study of blood T cells in healthy people across ages. Points from the study as a whole: Donors of long life had a larger count of naive CD4+ cells and greater diversity than aged donors. Naive T cell percentage by flow cytometry tracked strongly with beta diversity. Older age coincided with a roughly linear decline in TCR beta diversity per million T cells.

A second PCR of 7 to 11 cycles used a sample-barcoded 5' primer and a J-beta primer mix. MiXCR was run by TCRdb on the 5' RACE reads, yielding one entry per CDR3 protein. The table shows under 1,000,000 distinct CDR3 sequences, with 35% to 40% occurring only once. Material for sequencing was blood. The chain has TRBV5-1 and TRBJ2-7; TRBD1 agrees at 7 bases. This sequence was found in a man aged 18 to 30 in good health. CDR3 bases: TGCGCCAGCAGCTTCCCGGGACAGAGCTCCTACGAGCAGTACTTC. Amino acid sequence: CASSFPGQSSYEQYF.